The 15 T cell receptor beta chains in this list originate from one sample, sequenced in a study of cytomegalovirus exposure and HLA in healthy donors. Both 60 Vbeta primers and 13 Jbeta primers went into the PCR. Using immunoSEQ multiplex PCR, the repertoire was profiled, and TCRdb retains in-frame clones only, with some absent. The sample holds roughly 150,000 clones; about three fifths are singletons and the top ten take under 3%. What was sequenced was PBMCs. The receptors here all came from a woman aged 25 to 45 in good health and CMV-seropositive.

The chain carries TRBV7-9 and TRBJ2-7; D may be TRBD2 (6 bases). The germline V and J ends were trimmed by 0 bases and 0 bases, with 9 bases remaining between them. Germline V gives CDR1 SEHNR, CDR2 FQNEAQ (reference sequence). The CDR3 contains 15 residues. The CDR3 is CASSLAGGSSYEQYF. As DNA, the CDR3 is TGTGCCAGCAGCTTAGCCGGGGGAAGCTCCTACGAGCAGTACTTC.

The rearrangement joins TRBV2 to TRBJ2-7; D unclear. This CDR3 has 11 amino acids. Germline CDR1 is SNHLY and CDR2 is FYNNEI. With 8 bases removed from V and 12 bases from J, the gap between germline ends came to 17 bases. CDR3 amino acids: CASQNYNLWYF. Here the CDR3 DNA reads TGTGCCAGCCAGAACTACAATCTGTGGTACTTC.

The chain employs TRBV6-1 and TRBJ2-7; TRBD1 matches 8 bases. Germline V lookup: CDR1 MNHNS, CDR2 SASEGT. This CDR3 comprises 14 residues. V shed 5 bases and J 5 bases; nucleotides not matched to a gene: 8. DNA for the CDR3: TGTGCCAGCAGTCCCAGGGGGCTCCCCGACGAGCAGTACTTC. Protein product: CASSPRGLPDEQYF.

The gene calls are TRBV15 and TRBJ2-7; 8 bases map to TRBD1. The CDR3 contains 13 residues. CDR1 LNHNV and CDR2 YYDKDF come from the germline V gene (reference sequence). V shed 6 bases and J 6 bases; nucleotides not matched to a gene: 7. CDR3 coding DNA: TGTGCCACCAGGGCTCAGGGGGCAGGCGAGCAGTACTTC. Translated, it gives CATRAQGAGEQYF.

CDR3 DNA sequence: TGTGCCTGGAGCCGGGGGATTGGGGATTCACCCCTCCACTTT. It specifies CAWSRGIGDSPLHF. The chain employs TRBV30 and TRBJ1-6; perhaps TRBD1 as D (5 bases). Trimming cost V 3 bases and J 8 bases, with 14 bases left between them. Germline V gene data show CDR1 as GTSNPN and CDR2 as SVGIG (reference sequence). The CDR3 runs 14 residues.

This clone was found a few times. This rearrangement joins TRBV4-1 to TRBJ2-1; no definite D call. This CDR3 is built from 15 residues. Trimming took 1 base from V and 0 from J, leaving 7 bases between them. The germline V gene encodes CDR1 MGHRA and CDR2 YSYEKL. In DNA, the CDR3 is TGCGCCAGCAGCCAAGGCTGGAGCTCCTACAATGAGCAGTTCTTC. The encoded protein is CASSQGWSSYNEQFF.

This clone has just a few counts. V gene TRBV5-1 combines with J gene TRBJ2-3, with 11 positions matching TRBD2. V gave up 1 base and J gave up 2 bases; unmatched junction bases: 3. Per germline, CDR1 SGHRS and CDR2 YFSETQ. This CDR3 contains 16 residues. The DNA of the CDR3 is TGCGCCAGCAGCTTGCCACTAGCGGGGGCCACAGATACGCAGTATTTT. This gives the protein CASSLPLAGATDTQYF. Filled out from reference TRBV5-1 and TRBJ2-3, the complete variable domain reads KAGVTQTPRYLIKTRGQQVTLSCSPISGHRSVSWYQQTPGQGLQFLFEYFSETQRNKGNFPGRFSGRQFSNSRSEMNVSTLELGDSALYLCASSLPLAGATDTQYFGPGTRLTVL.

Details on this clone: The junction departs from germline at one end; a sequencing error may be responsible. The chain recombines TRBV7-7 with TRBJ1-5; D is unresolved. Germline values: CDR1 SSHAT, CDR2 FNYEAQ (reference sequence). This CDR3 region has 13 residues. The CDR3 coding sequence is TGTGCTAGCAGCTTAGAACTAGATCAGCCCCAGCATTTT. Its translation: CASSLELDQPQHF.

V is TRBV11-2 and J is TRBJ1-1; 9 nucleotides align to TRBD1. After removal of 3 bases from V and 12 bases from J, the junction contained 14 bases not matched to a gene. This CDR3 region has 15 residues. Germline V gives CDR1 SGHAT, CDR2 FQNNGV. CDR3 coding DNA: TGTGCCAGCAGCTTCCGGACAGGGGCCTCGTCGGCGCCTTTCTTT. As protein: CASSFRTGASSAPFF.

This clone was seen a handful of times. The rearrangement links TRBV27 to TRBJ2-7; D not certain. The CDR3 runs 15 residues. The germline V and J ends were trimmed by 2 bases and 4 bases, with 15 bases remaining between them. Germline V CDR1 and CDR2: MNHEY, SMNVEV (reference sequence). The CDR3 protein is CASSLRVQAWYEQYF. The CDR3 DNA reads TGTGCCAGCAGTTTACGGGTTCAAGCCTGGTACGAGCAGTACTTC.

The chain uses TRBV30 and TRBJ2-2; 8 nucleotides match TRBD1. V trimming: 5 bases; J trimming: 0 bases; junction bases outside the gene matches: 8. The CDR3 length is 16 residues. The germline V gene encodes CDR1 GTSNPN and CDR2 SVGIG (reference sequence). CDR3 nucleotide sequence: TGTGCCTGGCTTACAAAACAGGGGGCGAACACCGGGGAGCTGTTTTTT. Its protein is CAWLTKQGANTGELFF.

Of note for this clone: The junction shows a germline mismatch at one end, possibly a read error. The chain employs TRBV7-7 and TRBJ2-5, with 9 bases fitting TRBD1. This CDR3 has 15 amino acids. Germline V gives CDR1 SSHAT, CDR2 FNYEAQ (reference sequence). The CDR3 loop reads CASTPLQGAGETQYF. CDR3 in DNA: TGTGCTAGCACCCCCCTACAGGGGGCTGGGGAGACCCAGTACTTC.

V and J are TRBV6-5 and TRBJ2-7; tentatively, D is TRBD1 (6 bases). Trimming took 6 bases from V and 1 from J, leaving 13 bases between them. The V gene's germline CDR1 is MNHEY and CDR2 SVGAGI. CDR3 length equals 14 residues. CDR3 residues: CASSLDRRSYEQYF. The CDR3 nucleotides are TGTGCCAGCAGCCTGGACAGACGATCCTACGAGCAGTACTTC.

This chain links TRBV28 with TRBJ1-1, with TRBD1 matching over 8 bases. CDR3 length: 14 residues. Germline loops: CDR1 MDHEN, CDR2 SYDVKM. Trimming took 5 bases from V and 4 from J; bases not matched to a gene: 6. CDR3: CASSTDRGGTEAFF. The CDR3, as DNA: TGTGCCAGCAGTACCGACAGGGGTGGCACTGAAGCTTTCTTT.

The V gene is TRBV5-1, the J gene TRBJ1-2, with D tentatively TRBD1 (5 bases). V shed 4 bases and J shed 1 base, with 17 bases lying between them. Germline values: CDR1 SGHRS, CDR2 YFSETQ. The CDR3 has 16 amino acids. Here the CDR3 reads CASSSGRGLGNYGYTF. In DNA form, the CDR3 reads TGCGCCAGCAGCAGTGGTAGGGGCCTTGGTAACTATGGCTACACCTTC.